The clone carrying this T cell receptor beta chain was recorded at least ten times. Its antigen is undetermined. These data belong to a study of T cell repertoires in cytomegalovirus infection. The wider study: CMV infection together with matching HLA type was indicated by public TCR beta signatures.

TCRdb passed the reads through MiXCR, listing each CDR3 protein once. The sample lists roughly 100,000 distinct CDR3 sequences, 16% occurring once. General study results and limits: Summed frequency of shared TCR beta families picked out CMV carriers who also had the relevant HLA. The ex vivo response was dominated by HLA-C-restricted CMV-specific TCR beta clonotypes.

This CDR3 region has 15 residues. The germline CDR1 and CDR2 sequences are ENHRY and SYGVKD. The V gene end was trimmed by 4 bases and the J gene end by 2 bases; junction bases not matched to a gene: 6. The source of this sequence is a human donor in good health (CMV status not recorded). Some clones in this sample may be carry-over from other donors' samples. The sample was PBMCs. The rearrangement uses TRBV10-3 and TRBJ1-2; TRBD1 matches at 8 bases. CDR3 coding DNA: TGTGCCATCAGTGGTCGTCAGGGGGCCAACTATGGCTACACCTTC. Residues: CAISGRQGANYGYTF.